This T cell receptor beta chain was retrieved from a study of blood T cell repertoires in COVID-19. Looking at the study overall: Samples taken during acute and convalescent COVID-19 were collected in the United States, Italy and Spain. Nucleic acid was either cDNA or gDNA, and it came from T cells, B-cell-depleted T cells, or PBMCs.

Original analysis: Nucleated cell counts were estimated from reference gene primer amplification. TCRdb's table, derived via immunoSEQ multiplex PCR, lists solely in-frame clones and lacks some. That table is the source of V, J and clone size, and D and trimming were worked out from the DNA. The table has roughly 120,000 clones, 82% seen once; the top ten hold 16%. The CDR3 has 13 residues. V trimming: 5 bases; J trimming: 9 bases; junction bases outside the gene matches: 8. The germline V gene has CDR1 LNHDA and CDR2 SQIVND (reference sequence). This TCR was sampled from a woman aged 55-70 years with acute or convalescent COVID-19. Material: peripheral blood. The chain is built from TRBV19 and TRBJ2-3; 7 nucleotides line up with TRBD1. CDR3 sequence (DNA): TGTGCCAGTAGTGTGACCGGGACAGCCACGCAGTATTTT. Protein: CASSVTGTATQYF. The whole variable domain, filled in from reference TRBV19 and TRBJ2-3, reads DGGITQSPKYLFRKEGQNVTLSCEQNLNHDAMYWYRQDPGQGLRLIYYSQIVNDFQKGDIAEGYSVSREKKESFPLTVTSAQKNPTAFYLCASSVTGTATQYFGPGTRLTVL.